A selection of T cell receptor beta chains follows, all from one sample in a study of blood T cells in healthy people across ages. Each CDR3 protein is one row after TCRdb ran MiXCR on the 5' RACE reads. The sample contains under 1 million distinct CDR3 sequences, under 45% of which appear only once. The specimen was blood. The receptors were gathered from a man aged 60 to 75 in good health. Each CDR3 is given with its conserved first and last residue. The D gene is left open where the match is weak. Clone size is given for some rows only: seen once, a few or many times, or a class if the clone is expanded.

v_call	clone_size	j_call	d_call	cdr3_aa	cdr3_nt
TRBV5-5	NA	TRBJ1-6	NA	CASSNRLGGYSPLHF	TGTGCCAGCAGTAACAGACTCGGGGGCTATTCACCCCTCCACTTT
TRBV7-9	once	TRBJ2-2	NA	CASSSPSGGLFF	TGTGCCAGCAGCTCCCCATCCGGTGGGCTGTTTTTT
TRBV7-2	NA	TRBJ1-2	NA	CASSVEGLVYGYTF	TGTGCCAGCAGCGTAGAAGGCCTGGTCTATGGCTACACCTTC
TRBV21-1	few	TRBJ2-5	NA	CASSMGGQDLSGETQYF	TGTGCCAGCAGCATGGGAGGTCAAGATCTATCGGGGGAGACCCAGTACTTC
TRBV29-1	few	TRBJ1-2	TRBD1	CSVEFVGQDYGYTF	TGCAGCGTTGAATTTGTGGGACAGGACTATGGCTACACCTTC
TRBV5-1	NA	TRBJ2-2	TRBD2	CASGGTSGDTGELFF	TGCGCCAGCGGGGGGACTAGCGGAGATACCGGGGAGCTGTTTTTT
TRBV28	NA	TRBJ1-5	NA	CASRTSGSSNQPQHF	TGTGCCAGCAGAACCTCCGGGAGTAGCAATCAGCCCCAGCATTTT
TRBV29-1	NA	TRBJ2-2	NA	CSVGMRVTGELFF	TGCAGCGTTGGAATGAGGGTCACCGGGGAGCTGTTTTTT
TRBV6-1	few	TRBJ1-2	NA	CASSAGQYGYTF	TGTGCCAGCAGTGCGGGCCAGTATGGCTACACCTTC
TRBV29-1	NA	TRBJ1-2	TRBD1	CSVIGGGGYTF	TGCAGCGTCATAGGGGGCGGCGGCTACACCTTC
TRBV5-1	few	TRBJ1-1	NA	CASSLGKGVNTEAFF	TGCGCCAGCAGCTTGGGGAAGGGCGTGAACACTGAAGCTTTCTTT
TRBV6-1	few	TRBJ2-3	TRBD1	CATQRDRGSTDTQYF	TGTGCCACCCAAAGAGACAGGGGGAGCACAGATACGCAGTATTTT
TRBV6-2/TRBV6-3	NA	TRBJ2-5	TRBD2	CASSYGYGMGGGAQETQYF	TGTGCCAGCAGTTACGGATACGGCATGGGCGGGGGGGCCCAAGAGACCCAGTACTTC
TRBV28	NA	TRBJ2-7	TRBD1	CASSLGDRALKAQYF	TGTGCCAGCAGTTTGGGGGACAGGGCTTTGAAGGCCCAGTACTTC
TRBV6-6	few	TRBJ2-7	NA	CASSDSELGEQYF	TGTGCCAGCAGTGACTCCGAACTGGGGGAGCAGTACTTC
TRBV4-3	few	TRBJ2-1	TRBD1	CASSQVPGQGTYNEQFF	TGCGCCAGCAGCCAAGTCCCGGGACAGGGGACCTACAATGAGCAGTTCTTC
TRBV30	NA	TRBJ1-2	NA	CAWSFTYGYTF	TGTGCCTGGAGTTTTACCTATGGCTACACCTTC
TRBV20-1	NA	TRBJ2-1	NA	CSAGGGPIYNEQFF	TGCAGTGCAGGGGGGGGCCCCATTTACAATGAGCAGTTCTTC
TRBV10-2	NA	TRBJ2-3	NA	CASKTSARSDTQYF	TGCGCCAGCAAGACTAGTGCCAGGTCAGATACGCAGTATTTT
TRBV6-2/TRBV6-3	many	TRBJ1-2	NA	CASSYEVNYGYTF	TGTGCCAGCAGTTACGAGGTTAACTATGGCTACACCTTC
TRBV12-5	NA	TRBJ1-1	TRBD1	CASGVDRGTEAFF	TGTGCTAGTGGTGTGGACAGGGGCACTGAAGCTTTCTTT
TRBV27	NA	TRBJ2-7	NA	CASSPYWGTYEQYF	TGTGCCAGCAGCCCATACTGGGGCACCTACGAGCAGTACTTC
TRBV9	NA	TRBJ2-3	NA	CASSVGAGAYTDTQYF	TGTGCCAGCAGCGTAGGGGCGGGGGCCTACACAGATACGCAGTATTTT
TRBV6-6	NA	TRBJ2-7	NA	CASSATGRAPYEQYF	TGTGCCAGCAGTGCTACCGGACGGGCACCCTACGAGCAGTACTTC
TRBV9	few	TRBJ2-5	NA	CASSVGGATTQETQYF	TGTGCCAGCAGCGTAGGAGGGGCGACGACCCAAGAGACCCAGTACTTC
TRBV20-1	NA	TRBJ2-5	NA	CSARVPDWSQYF	TGCAGTGCTAGAGTTCCGGACTGGTCCCAGTACTTC
TRBV20-1	few	TRBJ2-1	NA	CSALKVGDEQFF	TGCAGTGCCCTGAAGGTCGGCGATGAGCAGTTCTTC
TRBV20-1	few	TRBJ1-1	NA	CSARTDMNTEAFF	TGCAGTGCGCGGACCGATATGAACACTGAAGCTTTCTTT
TRBV29-1	NA	TRBJ1-2	NA	CSAGGDYGYTF	TGCAGCGCTGGGGGGGACTATGGCTACACCTTC
TRBV5-1	NA	TRBJ1-4	NA	CASSSPEGEKLFF	TGCGCCAGCAGCTCCCCCGAAGGGGAAAAACTGTTTTTT
TRBV27	NA	TRBJ1-1	NA	CASSGLPGGYTEAFF	TGTGCCAGCAGTGGCCTCCCGGGGGGCTACACTGAAGCTTTCTTT
TRBV5-1	NA	TRBJ2-7	TRBD1	CASSHRTGNYEQYF	TGCGCCAGCAGCCATAGGACAGGGAACTACGAGCAGTACTTC
TRBV12-5	NA	TRBJ1-2	NA	CASGLGAGGYTF	TGTGCTAGTGGTTTGGGAGCCGGTGGCTACACCTTC
TRBV29-1	many	TRBJ2-1	NA	CSVEDPSTVGYNEQFF	TGCAGCGTTGAAGATCCGTCCACGGTCGGATACAATGAGCAGTTCTTC
TRBV29-1	many	TRBJ1-1	NA	CSVERTANTEAFF	TGCAGCGTTGAACGCACAGCGAACACTGAAGCTTTCTTT
TRBV20-1	NA	TRBJ2-3	NA	CSAREGLGTQYF	TGCAGTGCTAGAGAGGGACTGGGTACGCAGTATTTT